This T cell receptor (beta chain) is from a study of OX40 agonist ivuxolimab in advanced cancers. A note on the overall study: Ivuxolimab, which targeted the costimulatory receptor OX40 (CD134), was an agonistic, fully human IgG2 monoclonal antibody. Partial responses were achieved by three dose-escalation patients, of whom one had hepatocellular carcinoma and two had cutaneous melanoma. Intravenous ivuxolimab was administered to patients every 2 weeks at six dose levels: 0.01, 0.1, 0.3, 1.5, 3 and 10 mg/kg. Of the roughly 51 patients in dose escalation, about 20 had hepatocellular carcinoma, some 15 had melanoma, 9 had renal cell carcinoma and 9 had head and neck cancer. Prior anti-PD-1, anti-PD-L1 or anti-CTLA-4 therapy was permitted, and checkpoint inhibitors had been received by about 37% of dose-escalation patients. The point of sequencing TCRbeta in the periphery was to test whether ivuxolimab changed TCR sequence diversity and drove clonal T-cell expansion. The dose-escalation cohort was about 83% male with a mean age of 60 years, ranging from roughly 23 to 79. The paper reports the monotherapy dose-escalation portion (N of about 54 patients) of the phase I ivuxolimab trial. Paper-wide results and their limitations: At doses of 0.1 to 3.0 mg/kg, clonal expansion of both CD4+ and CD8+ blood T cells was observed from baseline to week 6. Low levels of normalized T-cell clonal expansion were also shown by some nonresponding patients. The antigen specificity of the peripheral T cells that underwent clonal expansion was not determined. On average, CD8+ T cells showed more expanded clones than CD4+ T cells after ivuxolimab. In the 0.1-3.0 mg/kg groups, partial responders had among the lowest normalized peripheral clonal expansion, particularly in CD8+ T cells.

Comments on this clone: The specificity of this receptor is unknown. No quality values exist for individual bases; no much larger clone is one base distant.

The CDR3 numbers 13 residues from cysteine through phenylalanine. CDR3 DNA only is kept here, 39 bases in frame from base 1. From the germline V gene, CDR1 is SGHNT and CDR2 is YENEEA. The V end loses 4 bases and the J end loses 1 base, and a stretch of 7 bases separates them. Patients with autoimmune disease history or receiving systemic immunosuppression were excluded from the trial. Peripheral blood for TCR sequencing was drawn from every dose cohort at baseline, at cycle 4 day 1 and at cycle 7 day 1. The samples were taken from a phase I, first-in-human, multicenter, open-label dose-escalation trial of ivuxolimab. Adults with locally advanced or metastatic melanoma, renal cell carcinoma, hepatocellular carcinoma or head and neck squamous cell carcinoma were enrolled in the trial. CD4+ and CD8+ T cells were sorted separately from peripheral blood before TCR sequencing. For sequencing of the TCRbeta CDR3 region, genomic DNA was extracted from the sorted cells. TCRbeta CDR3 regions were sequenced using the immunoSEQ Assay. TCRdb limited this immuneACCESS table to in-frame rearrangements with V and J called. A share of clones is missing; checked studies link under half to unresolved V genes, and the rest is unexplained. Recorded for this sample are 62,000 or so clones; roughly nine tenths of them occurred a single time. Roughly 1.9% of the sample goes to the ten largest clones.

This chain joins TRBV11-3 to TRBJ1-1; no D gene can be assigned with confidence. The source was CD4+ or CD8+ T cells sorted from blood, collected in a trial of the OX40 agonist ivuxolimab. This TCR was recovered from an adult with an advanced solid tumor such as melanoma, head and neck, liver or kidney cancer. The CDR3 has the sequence CASSSSGNTEAFF. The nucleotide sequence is TGTGCCAGCAGCTCCTCAGGGAACACTGAAGCTTTCTTT.